The source of this T cell receptor beta chain is a study of T-cell memory formation after mild COVID-19. Study-level findings and limits: Second-wave clones that peaked on day 37 lacked confirmed SARS-CoV-2 specificity. CM and EM subsets held most contracting CD4+ clones; EMRA held CD8+ ones.

TCRdb independently ran MiXCR on the 5' RACE reads; one entry per CDR3 protein. This table holds hundreds of thousands of distinct CDR3 sequences, over 20% found once. At least ten counts were recorded for this clonotype. The antigen is unknown. The sequence was collected from an adult woman who had mild COVID-19 (a few samples of this study predate the infection). Cell type and time point are not known. Sequences were obtained from PBMCs or a T cell subset sorted from them (not recorded which).

The CDR3 is CATSTQERPFYSTDTQYF. The CDR3 nucleotides read TGTGCCACCAGCACCCAGGAGAGGCCCTTTTATAGCACAGATACGCAGTATTTT. The gene calls are TRBV15 and TRBJ2-3, with D hard to call. Deletions cut 4 bases from V and 0 bases from J, with 20 bases between. Germline V CDR1 and CDR2: LNHNV, YYDKDF (reference sequence). The CDR3 has 18 amino acids.